The following is a T cell receptor beta chain sequence with its context. The record originates from a study of blood T cell repertoires in COVID-19. Turning to the study itself: PBMCs, B-cell-depleted T cells, or T cells provided the cDNA or gDNA that made up the material.

Patients from Seattle were sampled longitudinally, starting during active infection. In the source study's methods: Amplification with reference gene primers provided the estimates of nucleated cell counts. Sequencing was performed with immunoSEQ multiplex PCR; in TCRdb, only in-frame clones are kept and a portion is missing. V, J and clone size derive from that table, while D and trimming were established from the DNA sequence. The table lists about 95,000 clones, roughly nine tenths of them singletons. The CDR3 loop spans 14 amino acids. Germline loops: CDR1 MNHNS, CDR2 SASEGT. Trimming left V 3 bases short and J 6 bases short, with 11 bases between.

Material for sequencing was peripheral blood. V and J are TRBV6-1 and TRBJ1-4; D possibly corresponds to TRBD1 (5 bases). The TCR comes from a man aged 55 to 69 with COVID-19, enrolled during active disease. The CDR3 sequence is CASSEEGMDEKLFF. Here the CDR3 DNA reads TGTGCCAGCAGTGAGGAGGGGATGGATGAAAAACTGTTTTTT.